This TCR beta chain was retrieved from a study of long-term antiretroviral therapy in people with HIV. The overall study: The 2015 immediate-ART recommendation was preceded by the earliest samples by about a decade.

Remarks on this clone: No antigen is known for it.

At the survey level, the v3.0 immunoSEQ assay was run. Clones were sequenced by immunoSEQ multiplex PCR, and TCRdb holds only the in-frame ones, with some missing. Of about 28,000 clones listed, roughly nine tenths are singletons. The CDR3 runs to 15 residues. Trimming cost V 7 bases and J 6 bases; bases outside gene matches: 11. Germline lookup yields CDR1 MNHNS and CDR2 SASEGT. Only United States sites treated participants with HIV. Whole-study results and caveats: Blood in the study was drawn between about 2004 and 2017, possibly under older ART regimens, which may be less effective than current ones. Dominant in the repertoire at all time points were clones expanded before ART.

This sequence originates from a man aged 18 to 30 with HIV. V usage is TRBV6-1 and J usage is TRBJ2-7, with 11 bases fitting TRBD1. The material was unsorted PBMCs, obtained 3.1 years after starting antiretroviral therapy. This chain's CDR3 is CASTRTSGTGGEQYF. CDR3 nucleotides: TGTGCCAGCACCAGAACGTCTGGGACAGGGGGCGAGCAGTACTTC.